The 11 T cell receptor beta chains below all came from one sample that was sequenced in a study of blood T cell repertoires in COVID-19. This table comes from immunoSEQ multiplex PCR, and its TCRdb copy is limited to in-frame clones, with some not included. The sample records fewer than 500,000 clones, roughly nine tenths being singletons. The source material was PBMCs or T cells enriched from blood (not recorded which). Receptor source: a woman aged 18-29 years who had recovered from COVID-19.

V and J are TRBV5-5 and TRBJ1-1; 7 positions match TRBD1. Germline V gene sequence: CDR1 SGHKS, CDR2 YYEKEE (reference sequence). The V segment lost 4 bases and the J segment 2 bases; nucleotides outside the gene matches: 11. The CDR3 is 16 residues long. The DNA for the CDR3 is TGTGCCAGCAGCCCCATAAAGGACAGGACCAACACTGAAGCTTTCTTT. Translation: CASSPIKDRTNTEAFF.

The V and J genes are TRBV20-1 and TRBJ1-2; D call uncertain. Trimming left V 4 bases short and J 4 bases short, with 7 bases between. Germline CDR1 reads DFQATT; CDR2 reads SNEGSKA (reference sequence). The CDR3 contains 11 residues. The CDR3 coding sequence is TGCAGTGCTACAGGTCTCTATGGCTACACCTTC. Translated, it gives CSATGLYGYTF.

The chain joins TRBV20-1 to TRBJ2-5; a weak D match, TRBD2 (5 bases). From germline, CDR1 is DFQATT and CDR2 SNEGSKA (reference sequence). CDR3 length: 11 amino acids. Trimming cost V 7 bases and J 2 bases, with 8 bases left between them. The CDR3 region is CSVTSQETQYF. Written as DNA, the CDR3 is TGCAGTGTCACTAGTCAAGAGACCCAGTACTTC.

The chain carries TRBV10-3 and TRBJ1-5; 12 bases fit TRBD1. Germline values: CDR1 ENHRY, CDR2 SYGVKD. CDR3 length: 20 residues. V shed 3 bases, J shed 0 bases, and the junction held 12 bases outside the gene matches. CDR3 region: CAISDLFGTGGVGSNQPQHF. The CDR3 DNA follows: TGTGCCATCAGTGATCTTTTTGGGACAGGGGGCGTGGGTAGCAATCAGCCCCAGCATTTT.

The gene calls are TRBV28 and TRBJ1-2; 9 bases are shared with TRBD1. Germline V gives CDR1 MDHEN, CDR2 SYDVKM. This CDR3 spans 14 amino acids. The V and J ends lost 2 bases and 7 bases, in that order; junction bases with no gene match: 5. The CDR3 protein is CASSLPGQGRGYTF. As DNA, the CDR3 is TGTGCCAGCAGTTTACCGGGACAGGGACGTGGCTACACCTTC.

The J gene is TRBJ2-7, the V gene TRBV29-1, with D perhaps matching TRBD2 (6 bases). This CDR3 is 9 amino acids long. V was trimmed by 7 bases and J by 9 bases, leaving 10 bases between them. The germline V gene has CDR1 SQVTM and CDR2 ANQGSEA. CDR3 sequence (DNA): TGCAGCGCCCGGGACTCGCAGTACTTC. Encoded protein: CSARDSQYF.

The rearrangement joins TRBV7-2 to TRBJ2-1; 8 bases map to TRBD2. The V segment lost 1 base and the J segment 6 bases; nucleotides outside the gene matches: 2. CDR3 length equals 14 residues. The V gene's germline CDR1 is SGHTA and CDR2 FQGNSA. The CDR3 nucleotides are TGTGCCAGCAGCTTAGGAACTAGCGGCAATGAGCAGTTCTTC. Protein: CASSLGTSGNEQFF. The full variable domain, in which reference TRBV7-2 and TRBJ2-1 provide the parts outside the CDR3, is GAGVSQSPSNKVTEKGKDVELRCDPISGHTALYWYRQSLGQGLEFLIYFQGNSAPDKSGLPSDRFSAERTGGSVSTLTIQRTQQEDSAVYLCASSLGTSGNEQFFGPGTRLTVL.

The J gene is TRBJ2-4, the V gene TRBV29-1; 10 nucleotides agree with TRBD1. The CDR3 extends over 13 amino acids. V lost 5 bases to trimming and J lost 7 bases; unmatched junction nucleotides: 5. Germline loops: CDR1 SQVTM, CDR2 ANQGSEA. The chain's CDR3 is CSVSGTGANIQYF. The CDR3 bases are TGCAGCGTTTCCGGGACAGGGGCTAACATTCAGTACTTC. Filled out from reference TRBV29-1 and TRBJ2-4, the complete variable domain reads SAVISQKPSRDICQRGTSLTIQCQVDSQVTMMFWYRQQPGQSLTLIATANQGSEATYESGFVIDKFPISRPNLTFSTLTVSNMSPEDSSIYLCSVSGTGANIQYFGAGTRLSVL.

The rearrangement joins TRBV5-1 to TRBJ2-5; D ambiguous. This CDR3 region has 15 residues. Germline CDR1 SGHRS, CDR2 YFSETQ. Trimming left V 3 bases short and J 2 bases short, with 14 bases between. As DNA, the CDR3 is TGCGCCAGCAGCTCCGACCTAGGAAATCAAGAGACCCAGTACTTC. As protein: CASSSDLGNQETQYF.

V and J are TRBV14 and TRBJ2-5, with TRBD2 matching over 10 bases. The CDR3 is 16 amino acids. Germline V gene sequence: CDR1 SGHDN, CDR2 FVKESK. V was clipped by 1 base and J by 3 bases; unmatched bases: 5. The CDR3 DNA is TGTGCCAGCAGCCAAGGGGTAACTAGCGGGGAAGAGACCCAGTACTTC. It specifies CASSQGVTSGEETQYF.

This clone was observed once. The V call is TRBV4-1, the J call TRBJ2-3; 7 bases are a match to TRBD2. The trim removed 0 bases at V and 5 bases at J, leaving 5 bases unmatched. This CDR3 is 15 amino acids long. The V gene's germline CDR1 is MGHRA and CDR2 YSYEKL. DNA of the CDR3: TGCGCCAGCAGCCAAGAAGCGGGGAGTGGAGATACGCAGTATTTT. It is translated as CASSQEAGSGDTQYF.